A single sample gave rise to the 19 T cell receptor beta chains below, sequenced in a study of cytomegalovirus exposure and HLA in healthy donors. PCR used 60 Vbeta primers and 13 Jbeta primers. The data were produced by immunoSEQ multiplex PCR, yet TCRdb's version contains in-frame clones alone and is incomplete. This sample has roughly 180,000 clones, with approximately 80% found just once. Sequenced sample: PBMCs. All receptors come from a female donor in good health and CMV-seronegative.

This clone showed up just a few times. V usage is TRBV27 and J usage is TRBJ2-7, with D tentatively TRBD1 (7 bases). Germline V CDR1 and CDR2: MNHEY, SMNVEV (reference sequence). Deletions cut 5 bases from V and 9 bases from J, with 23 bases between. The CDR3 has 15 amino acids. CDR3 loop: CASSPLVGGGGGQYF. DNA for the CDR3: TGTGCCAGCAGTCCCCTAGTAGGGGGCGGAGGGGGGCAGTACTTC.

The V gene is TRBV2, the J gene TRBJ2-7; 9 bases fit TRBD1. After removal of 2 bases from V and 5 bases from J, the junction contained 10 bases not matched to a gene. Germline CDR1 is SNHLY and CDR2 is FYNNEI. This CDR3 is built from 16 residues. In DNA form, the CDR3 reads TGTGCCAGCAGTGAATTGAAGTGGAGGACAGGGGACGAGCAGTACTTC. This translates into CASSELKWRTGDEQYF.

This chain connects TRBV5-4 to TRBJ1-3; 8 positions agree with TRBD1. Unmatched junction bases numbered 4, after V lost 4 bases and J lost 1 base. The CDR3 spans 15 residues. Germline CDR1 reads SGHNT; CDR2 reads YYREEE (reference sequence). The CDR3 region has the DNA TGTGCCAGCAGCACAGGGGGGATTTCTGGAAACACCATATATTTT. It encodes CASSTGGISGNTIYF.

Only a few counts were recorded for this clone. J is TRBJ2-7 and V is TRBV14, with TRBD1 identical over 7 bases. The CDR3 spans 15 residues. The germline V gene encodes CDR1 SGHDN and CDR2 FVKESK. V lost 3 bases to trimming and J lost 4 bases; unmatched junction nucleotides: 9. The chain's CDR3 is CASSQYYRGAYEQYF. CDR3 DNA: TGTGCCAGCAGCCAGTATTACAGGGGTGCTTACGAGCAGTACTTC.

The V call is TRBV4-3, the J call TRBJ2-3, with 10 positions matching TRBD1. The CDR3 spans 15 residues. V trimming: 3 bases; J trimming: 7 bases; junction bases outside the gene matches: 7. From germline, CDR1 is LGHNA and CDR2 YSLEER. CDR3 coding DNA: TGCGCCAGCAGCCACACCGGGACAGGGGAAAATACGCAGTATTTT. Its translation is CASSHTGTGENTQYF.

V and J are TRBV6-5 and TRBJ2-7; 7 nucleotides agree with TRBD1. The length of the CDR3 is 14 residues. The trim removed 3 bases at V and 1 base at J, leaving 3 bases unmatched. Germline loops: CDR1 MNHEY, CDR2 SVGAGI. The CDR3 DNA sequence: TGTGCCAGCAGTTATCCGGGACAGTCCTACGAGCAGTACTTC. It translates to CASSYPGQSYEQYF.

V usage is TRBV9 and J usage is TRBJ1-4, with D perhaps TRBD1 (5 bases). Trimming removed 3 bases from V and 6 bases from J, with 9 bases in between. CDR1 and CDR2 (germline): SGDLS, YYNGEE. The length of the CDR3 is 13 residues. The CDR3 reads CASSGGGYEKLFF. Here the CDR3 DNA reads TGTGCCAGCAGCGGGGGGGGGTATGAAAAACTGTTTTTT.

The rearrangement joins TRBV7-2 to TRBJ2-7; 8 bases are a match to TRBD2. Germline V lookup: CDR1 SGHTA, CDR2 FQGNSA. The CDR3 is 15 amino acids. V shed 5 bases and J 4 bases; nucleotides not matched to a gene: 10. CDR3 in amino acids: CASSRLAGSGYEQYF. CDR3 sequence (DNA): TGTGCCAGCAGCCGGCTAGCGGGCAGTGGATACGAGCAGTACTTC. Full variable domain (outside the CDR3, taken from reference TRBV7-2 and TRBJ2-7): GAGVSQSPSNKVTEKGKDVELRCDPISGHTALYWYRQSLGQGLEFLIYFQGNSAPDKSGLPSDRFSAERTGGSVSTLTIQRTQQEDSAVYLCASSRLAGSGYEQYFGPGTRLTVT.

This chain links TRBV6-1 with TRBJ1-2; maybe TRBD1 (6 bases). Germline V gene sequence: CDR1 MNHNS, CDR2 SASEGT. The CDR3 spans 15 residues. The V end was cut by 6 bases, the J end by 5 bases, with 19 bases between. The CDR3 DNA reads TGTGCCAGCAGGGGGGCCGACAGGAAGTTGTATGGCTACACCTTC. The encoded protein is CASRGADRKLYGYTF.

Only a few counts were recorded for this clone. The chain uses TRBV7-2 and TRBJ1-6; tentative D call: TRBD1 (6 bases). This CDR3 has 16 residues. Per germline, CDR1 SGHTA and CDR2 FQGNSA. Trimming took off 6 bases at V and 0 bases at J, with 12 bases between the two ends. In DNA, the CDR3 is TGTGCCAGCAGGATTACAGGGAGCTCCTATAATTCACCCCTCCACTTT. Residues: CASRITGSSYNSPLHF.

This clone showed up just once. This sequence joins TRBV6-5 and TRBJ1-6, with a tentative D call TRBD1 (6 bases). This CDR3 contains 14 residues. The V gene lost 6 bases and the J gene lost 8 bases, with 14 bases spanning the gap. CDR1 and CDR2 from the germline V gene are MNHEY and SVGAGI. CDR3 nucleotide sequence: TGTGCCAGCAGCCCGACAGGACGGGATTCACCCCTCCACTTT. This sequence encodes CASSPTGRDSPLHF.

As to this clone: A junction boundary mismatches the germline segment, possibly from a read error. This chain joins TRBV7-9 and TRBJ2-7; TRBD2 is a possible D gene (5 bases). Germline V gene sequence: CDR1 SEHNR, CDR2 FQNEAQ (reference sequence). This CDR3 has 15 amino acids. This chain's CDR3 is CSSSLGSGPSYEQYF. Here the CDR3 DNA reads TGTTCCAGCAGCTTAGGGAGCGGACCTTCCTACGAGCAGTACTTC.

J is TRBJ2-7 and V is TRBV9; perhaps TRBD1 as D (5 bases). V lost 0 bases, J lost 0 bases, and 7 bases lay in between. In germline, CDR1 is SGDLS, CDR2 YYNGEE. The CDR3 extends over 14 amino acids. CDR3 protein: CASSVGTTSYEQYF. CDR3 DNA sequence: TGTGCCAGCAGCGTAGGGACAACCTCCTACGAGCAGTACTTC.

This clone was counted a few times. The V and J genes are TRBV6-5 and TRBJ2-2, with 8 bases that match TRBD1. The V and J ends lost 7 bases and 5 bases, in that order; junction bases with no gene match: 3. This CDR3 has 13 residues. Looked up from germline, CDR1 is MNHEY and CDR2 is SVGAGI. CDR3 sequence: CASTRGLTGELFF. The DNA for the CDR3 is TGTGCCAGCACCAGGGGGCTTACCGGGGAGCTGTTTTTT.

The count of this clone is one. V is TRBV10-3 and J is TRBJ1-5; TRBD1 aligns across 8 bases. The CDR3 totals 15 residues. Germline V gene lookup returns CDR1 ENHRY and CDR2 SYGVKD. Unmatched junction bases numbered 7, after V lost 2 bases and J lost 7 bases. CDR3 bases: TGTGCCATCAGTGAGACGGACAGGGCGGAACAGCCCCAGCATTTT. It codes for CAISETDRAEQPQHF.

This rearrangement joins TRBV2 to TRBJ2-3; 7 positions match TRBD2. Trimming at V came to 8 bases and at J to 1 base, leaving 6 bases not matched to a gene. Germline V gene lookup returns CDR1 SNHLY and CDR2 FYNNEI. The CDR3 runs 14 residues. The CDR3 coding sequence is TGTGCCAGCCTTCAGGGAGGGCGCACAGATACGCAGTATTTT. Protein product: CASLQGGRTDTQYF.

This clone was detected only a few times. V gene TRBV10-3 combines with J gene TRBJ1-1; no firm D call. Germline V gene sequence: CDR1 ENHRY, CDR2 SYGVKD. The CDR3 spans 15 residues. The V and J ends lost 1 base and 0 bases respectively, with 9 bases between them. CDR3 sequence reads: CAISELEAMNTEAFF. CDR3 nucleotides: TGTGCCATCAGTGAGTTGGAGGCCATGAACACTGAAGCTTTCTTT.

This clone was recorded once. The V and J genes are TRBV13 and TRBJ2-1; 14 bases agree with TRBD2. The ends lost 5 bases at V and 6 bases at J; junction bases unmatched: 3. Germline V gene data show CDR1 as PRHDT and CDR2 as FYEKMQ (reference sequence). The CDR3 loop spans 15 amino acids. The CDR3 nucleotides read TGTGCCAGCAGCCCAGGACTAGCGGGGGGCAATGAGCAGTTCTTC. It is translated as CASSPGLAGGNEQFF.

The chain uses TRBV5-1 and TRBJ2-1; 11 bases fit TRBD2. The length of the CDR3 is 16 residues. The V segment lost 3 bases and the J segment 7 bases; nucleotides outside the gene matches: 9. Per the germline V gene, CDR1 is SGHRS and CDR2 is YFSETQ. CDR3 protein: CASSSNSGGVENEQFF. The CDR3 DNA is TGCGCCAGCAGCTCCAATAGCGGGGGGGTAGAAAATGAGCAGTTCTTC.